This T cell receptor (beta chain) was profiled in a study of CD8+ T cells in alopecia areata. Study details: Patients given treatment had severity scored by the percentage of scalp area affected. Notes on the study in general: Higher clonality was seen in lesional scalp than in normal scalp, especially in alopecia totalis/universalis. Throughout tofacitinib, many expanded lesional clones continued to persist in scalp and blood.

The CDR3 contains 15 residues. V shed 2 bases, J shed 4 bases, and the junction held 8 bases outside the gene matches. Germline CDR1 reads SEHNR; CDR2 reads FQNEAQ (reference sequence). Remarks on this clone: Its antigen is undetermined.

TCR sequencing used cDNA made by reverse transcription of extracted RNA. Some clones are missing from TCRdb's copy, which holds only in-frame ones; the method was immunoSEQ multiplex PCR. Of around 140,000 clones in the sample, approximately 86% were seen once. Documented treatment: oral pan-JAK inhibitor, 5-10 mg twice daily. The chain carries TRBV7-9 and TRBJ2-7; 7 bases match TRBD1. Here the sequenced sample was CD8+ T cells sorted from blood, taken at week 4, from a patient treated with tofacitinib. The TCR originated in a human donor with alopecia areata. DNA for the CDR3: TGTGCCAGCAGCTTAAGAACGGGACAGCTTTACGAGCAGTACTTC. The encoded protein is CASSLRTGQLYEQYF.